This TCR beta chain was recovered during a study of blood T cell repertoires in COVID-19. Clones were sequenced by immunoSEQ multiplex PCR, and TCRdb holds only the in-frame ones, with some missing. The table lists 200,000 or so clones, approximately 91% of them singletons. CDR1 SGHRS and CDR2 YFSETQ come from the germline V gene. With 0 bases clipped from V and 6 bases from J, the junction kept 13 bases outside the gene matches. The CDR3 spans 17 residues. Sequenced material: peripheral blood. This receptor was identified in a woman between 40 and 55 years old who had recovered from COVID-19. The chain links TRBV5-1 to TRBJ2-7, with 9 bases lining up with TRBD2. Here the CDR3 DNA reads TGCGCCAGCAGCTTGGCCGGGGCGGGAGGGCCGCAAGGCGAGCAGTACTTC. It translates to CASSLAGAGGPQGEQYF.